The T cell receptor (beta chain) under discussion was sequenced for a study of blood T cell repertoires in COVID-19. Study in general: The analysed material was cDNA or gDNA that came from T cells, B-cell-depleted T cells, or PBMCs.

Original handling: Estimated nucleated cell counts came from reference gene primer amplification. Assay: immunoSEQ multiplex PCR; the TCRdb copy retains only in-frame clones and omits some. The D gene and trimming were derived from the DNA, and the V and J assignments and clone size from that table. The data show roughly 160,000 clones, 80% to 90% seen once. Germline V gene sequence: CDR1 LNHDA, CDR2 SQIVND (reference sequence). The V end lost 3 bases, the J end lost 6 bases, and 11 bases lay between the germline ends. CDR3 length: 14 amino acids. Sequencing was carried out using peripheral blood. The sequence came from a man aged 55 to 70 with acute or convalescent COVID-19. The chain uses TRBV19 and TRBJ2-2; a possible D gene is TRBD1 (5 bases). Here the CDR3 reads CASSIAEGAGELFF. CDR3 coding DNA: TGTGCCAGTAGTATTGCGGAAGGGGCCGGGGAGCTGTTTTTT.